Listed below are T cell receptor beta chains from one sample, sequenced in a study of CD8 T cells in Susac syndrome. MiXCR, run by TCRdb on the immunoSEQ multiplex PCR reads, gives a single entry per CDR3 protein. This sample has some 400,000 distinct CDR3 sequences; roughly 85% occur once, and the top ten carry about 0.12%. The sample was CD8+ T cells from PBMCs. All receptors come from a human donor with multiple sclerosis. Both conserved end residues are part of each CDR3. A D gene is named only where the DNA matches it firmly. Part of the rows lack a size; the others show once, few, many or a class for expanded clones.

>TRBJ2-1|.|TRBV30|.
TGTGCCTGGAGGGGGGACTCCTACAATGAGCAGTTCTTC
CAWRGDSYNEQFF
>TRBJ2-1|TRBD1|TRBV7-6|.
TGTGCCAGCAGCCCACTGACAGGGGTAAGGGAGCAGTTCTTC
CASSPLTGVREQFF
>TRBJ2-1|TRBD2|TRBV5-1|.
TGCGCCAGCAGCCCGGCTAGCGGGGCGTACAATGAGCAGTTCTTC
CASSPASGAYNEQFF
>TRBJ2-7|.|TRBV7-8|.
TGTGCCAGCAGGGATGAAGGGTACGAGCAGTACTTC
CASRDEGYEQYF
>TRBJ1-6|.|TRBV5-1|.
TGCGCCAGCAGCGCCCTCGACCGACAAGCCAATTCACCCCTCCACTTT
CASSALDRQANSPLHF
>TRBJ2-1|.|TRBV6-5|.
TGTGCCAGCAGCTCGACACGTCCTCCCGGGGATGAGCAGTTCTTC
CASSSTRPPGDEQFF
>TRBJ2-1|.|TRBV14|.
TGTGCCAGCAGCCACGCCAGAGTTTCCTACAATGAGCAGTTCTTC
CASSHARVSYNEQFF
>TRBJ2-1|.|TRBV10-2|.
TGCGCCAGCAGTGACCAGAGTCCAGCCTACAATGAGCAGTTCTTC
CASSDQSPAYNEQFF
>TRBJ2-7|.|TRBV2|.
TGTGCCAGCACTTACAGCCCCACCTACGAGCAGTACTTC
CASTYSPTYEQYF
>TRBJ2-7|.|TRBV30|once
TGTGCCTGGAGTGTACCGTGGCAGGGAGTCTACGAGCAGTACTTC
CAWSVPWQGVYEQYF
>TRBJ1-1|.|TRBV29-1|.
TGCAGCGTGAACAGGGCATGGGACACTGAAGCTTTCTTT
CSVNRAWDTEAFF
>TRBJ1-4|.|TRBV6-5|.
TGTGCCAGCAGTCGGGACGGCGGAGCTAATGAAAAACTGTTTTTT
CASSRDGGANEKLFF
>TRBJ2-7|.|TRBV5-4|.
TGTGCCAGCTTCACAATAGGGGGGGGTGGCGAGCAGTACTTC
CASFTIGGGGEQYF
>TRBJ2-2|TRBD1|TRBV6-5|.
TGTGCCAGCAGCCCACAGGGGGTTCACGGGGAGCTGTTTTTT
CASSPQGVHGELFF
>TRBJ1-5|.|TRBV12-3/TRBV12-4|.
TGTGCCAGCATTTTAGGGTTCAATCAGCCCCAGCATTTT
CASILGFNQPQHF
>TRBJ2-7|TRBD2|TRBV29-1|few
TGCAGCGCCGCCATGACTAGCGGGAGAATCAACGAGCAGTACTTC
CSAAMTSGRINEQYF
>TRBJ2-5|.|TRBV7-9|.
TGTGCCAGCAGCTCAGAGGGCGGGGTTGCAGGGGAGACCCAGTACTTC
CASSSEGGVAGETQYF
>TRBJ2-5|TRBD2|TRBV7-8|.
TGTGCCACTGGGAGGGGCGGGGAGACCCAGTACTTC
CATGRGGETQYF
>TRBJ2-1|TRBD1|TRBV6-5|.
TGTGCCAGCAGTTACCGAGCCCCGGGACAGGGGGTTTATTATGAGCAGTTCTTC
CASSYRAPGQGVYYEQFF
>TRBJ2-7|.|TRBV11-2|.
TGTGCCAGCAGCTTTAGCAGGGTGATTTACGAGCAGTACTTC
CASSFSRVIYEQYF
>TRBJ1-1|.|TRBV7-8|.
TGTGCCAGCAGCTTAGAACAGGTGAACACTGAAGCTTTCTTT
CASSLEQVNTEAFF
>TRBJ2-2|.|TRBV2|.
TGTGCCAGCAGTGTGTGGGAACAGGGCACCGGGGAGCTGTTTTTT
CASSVWEQGTGELFF
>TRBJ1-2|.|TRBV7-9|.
TGTGCCAGCAGCATCGGTGAAAGGGATGGCTACACCTTC
CASSIGERDGYTF
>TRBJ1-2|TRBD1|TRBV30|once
TGTGCCTGGAATCCAGGGGGCTATGGCTACACCTTC
CAWNPGGYGYTF
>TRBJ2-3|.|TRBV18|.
TGTGCCAGCTCACCGCAGGGGCACTTCACAGATACGCAGTATTTT
CASSPQGHFTDTQYF